Presented here are 25 T cell receptor beta chains from one specimen sequenced in a study of T cell repertoires in cytomegalovirus infection. MiXCR was run by TCRdb on the reads, yielding one entry per CDR3 protein. Found here are about 900,000 distinct CDR3 sequences, around 32% of them singletons; the top ten hold about an eighth. Their antigens are not known. The sample here was cultured CD8+ T cells from PBMCs, taken from culture after CMV antigen stimulation. Source of these receptors: a human donor in good health (CMV status not recorded). Some clones in this sample may be carry-over from other donors' samples.

This clonotype was picked up a small number of times. The J gene is TRBJ2-7, the V gene TRBV28; D gene ambiguous. Germline CDR1 is MDHEN and CDR2 is SYDVKM. V gave up 5 bases and J gave up 3 bases, with 17 bases separating them. This CDR3 contains 15 residues. CDR3 bases: TGTGCCAGCAGTCCCCGTAGGATAGAGGTCTACGAGCAGTACGTC. Its protein product is CASSPRRIEVYEQYV.

This clonotype was found many times. This rearrangement joins TRBV6-1 to TRBJ2-1; 12 bases agree with TRBD2. The CDR3 covers 15 residues. Germline lookup yields CDR1 MNHNS and CDR2 SASEGT. V lost 4 bases to trimming and J lost 5 bases; unmatched junction nucleotides: 3. The CDR3 loop reads CASSGLAGGHNEQFF. CDR3 DNA sequence: TGTGCCAGCAGTGGCCTAGCGGGGGGGCACAATGAGCAGTTCTTC.

This clonotype has just a few counts. J is TRBJ2-1 and V is TRBV5-1; no definite D call. The CDR3 runs 13 residues. The V gene's germline CDR1 is SGHRS and CDR2 YFSETQ. V lost 1 base and J lost 5, with 7 bases in between. DNA for the CDR3: TGCGCCAGCAGCTTGTGGCCGGACAATGAGCAGTTCTTC. Amino acid sequence: CASSLWPDNEQFF.

With respect to this clonotype: This may stem from a read error, because a much larger clone lies one nucleotide away. This chain uses TRBV6-2 or TRBV6-3 with TRBJ1-2; TRBD1 matches 8 bases. The CDR3 totals 14 residues. Trimming at V came to 6 bases and at J to 4 bases, leaving 7 bases not matched to a gene. Germline V gene lookup returns CDR1 MNHEY and CDR2 SVGEGT. The CDR3 here is CASSRGQGVYGYTF. CDR3 DNA: TGTGCCAGCAGCCGTGGACAGGGCGTCTATGGCTACACCTTC.

Only a few counts were recorded for this clonotype. This chain uses TRBV7-9 with TRBJ1-6; D not certain. CDR1 and CDR2 from the germline V gene are SEHNR and FQNEAQ (reference sequence). V lost 5 bases to trimming and J lost 7 bases, with 18 bases between them. This CDR3 is built from 16 residues. CDR3 sequence: CASSGEWESVNSPLHF. CDR3 bases: TGTGCCAGCAGCGGAGAATGGGAGAGCGTGAATTCACCCCTCCACTTT.

This clonotype was observed a few times. This chain connects TRBV28 to TRBJ1-5; D perhaps matches TRBD1 (6 bases). CDR3 length equals 15 residues. Germline assignment: CDR1 MDHEN and CDR2 SYDVKM. Trimming removed 5 bases from V and 0 bases from J, with 11 bases in between. The CDR3 loop reads CASSPMTGSNQPQHF. DNA for the CDR3: TGTGCCAGCAGTCCAATGACAGGTAGCAATCAGCCCCAGCATTTT.

This clonotype showed up just a few times. J is TRBJ2-7 and V is TRBV7-9; D may be TRBD2 (6 bases). This CDR3 comprises 14 residues. Germline lookup yields CDR1 SEHNR and CDR2 FQNEAQ (reference sequence). The ends were cut back, 5 bases at V and 3 bases at J, with 14 bases in the middle. DNA for the CDR3: TGTGCCAGCAGCCCGCCCGGGGGTCACTACGAGCAGTACGTC. Its translation: CASSPPGGHYEQYV.

This chain links TRBV9 with TRBJ2-2, with 7 nucleotides matching TRBD1. J gave up 5 bases and V 6 bases, and 4 bases lay outside the gene matches. Germline CDR1 and CDR2: SGDLS and YYNGEE. This CDR3 contains 13 residues. The CDR3 DNA follows: TGTGCCAGCACCGAGACAGGGACCGGGGAGCTGTTTTTT. It codes for CASTETGTGELFF.

In its sample, this clonotype was seen once. The chain recombines TRBV28 with TRBJ2-5; D gene ambiguous. The germline gives CDR1 MDHEN, CDR2 SYDVKM. V lost 5 bases and J 2 bases, leaving 18 bases between the germline ends. CDR3 size: 16 residues. In DNA form, the CDR3 reads TGTGCCAGCAGTCTTTTTAGGACCGATAGACAAGAGACCCAGTACTTC. It translates to CASSLFRTDRQETQYF.

The chain employs TRBV7-6 and TRBJ2-7, with a weak D call TRBD1 (7 bases). With 4 bases removed from V and 2 bases from J, the gap between germline ends came to 15 bases. The CDR3 has 15 residues. The germline gives CDR1 SGHVS, CDR2 FNYEAQ. For the CDR3, the DNA is TGTGCCAGCAGCTCCAGCGGAGGGACAGCCTACGAGCAGTACTTC. It encodes CASSSSGGTAYEQYF. The full variable domain, in which reference TRBV7-6 and TRBJ2-7 provide the parts outside the CDR3, is GAGVSQSPRYKVTKRGQDVALRCDPISGHVSLYWYRQALGQGPEFLTYFNYEAQQDKSGLPNDRFSAERPEGSISTLTIQRTEQRDSAMYRCASSSSGGTAYEQYFGPGTRLTVT.

The CDR3 is CASRLGQNSNQPQHF. DNA for the CDR3: TGTGCCAGCAGACTCGGACAGAATAGCAATCAGCCCCAGCATTTT. The V and J genes are TRBV6-1 and TRBJ1-5, with D perhaps matching TRBD1 (6 bases). The V and J ends lost 6 bases and 0 bases respectively, with 12 bases between them. CDR3 length equals 15 residues. Germline CDR1 reads MNHNS; CDR2 reads SASEGT.

In its sample, this clonotype was seen a few times. The CDR3 nucleotides are TGTGCCAGCAGTTTACATGGGGGGGCCGGGACCGGGGAGCTGTTTTTT. Translation: CASSLHGGAGTGELFF. This chain links TRBV27 with TRBJ2-2; a possible D gene is TRBD2 (7 bases). The CDR3 has 16 residues. Trimming pared 2 bases from V and 5 bases from J, leaving 15 bases between. CDR1 is MNHEY and CDR2 is SMNVEV in the germline V gene (reference sequence).

This clonotype was observed a few times. This chain connects TRBV7-9 to TRBJ1-6, with 10 bases fitting TRBD1. The germline gives CDR1 SEHNR, CDR2 FQNEAQ (reference sequence). Trimming cost V 5 bases and J 9 bases; bases outside gene matches: 7. The CDR3 totals 15 residues. CDR3 DNA: TGTGCCAGCAGCGTTACGGACAGGGGGTTTTCACCCCTCCACTTT. Residues: CASSVTDRGFSPLHF. Filled out from reference TRBV7-9 and TRBJ1-6, the complete variable domain reads DTGVSQNPRHKITKRGQNVTFRCDPISEHNRLYWYRQTLGQGPEFLTYFQNEAQLEKSRLLSDRFSAERPKGSFSTLEIQRTEQGDSAMYLCASSVTDRGFSPLHFGNGTRLTVT.

In the case of this clonotype: A read error is possible here, since a much larger clone lies one base away. V gene TRBV12-3 or TRBV12-4 combines with J gene TRBJ1-2; the D is unclear. V shed 6 bases and J shed 8 bases, with 16 bases lying between them. CDR3 length: 13 residues. Written as DNA, the CDR3 is TGTGCCAGCAGCTCCTTGGGTCTAGGAGGCTACACCTTC. Translating gives CASSSLGLGGYTF.

In this sample, this clonotype turned up a few times. The chain uses TRBV19 and TRBJ2-1; the D gene is possibly TRBD2 (7 bases). CDR3 length equals 15 residues. The V gene's germline CDR1 is LNHDA and CDR2 SQIVND (reference sequence). V lost 6 bases to trimming and J lost 10 bases, with 22 bases between them. CDR3 nucleotides: TGTGCCAGTAGCCTACGAGTGGGGGGGCCTGACGAGCAGTTCTTC. It translates to CASSLRVGGPDEQFF.

The V call is TRBV5-1, the J call TRBJ2-5; 12 nucleotides agree with TRBD1. The CDR3 extends over 16 amino acids. V lost 1 base to trimming and J lost 5 bases; unmatched junction nucleotides: 6. Germline CDR1 and CDR2: SGHRS and YFSETQ. The CDR3 DNA follows: TGCGCCAGCAGCTTGCCGGGACAGGGGGCCGGGGAGACCCAGTACTTC. The encoded protein is CASSLPGQGAGETQYF.

In this sample, this clonotype turned up a few times. The CDR3 is CASSMPGTASNQPQHF. The DNA for the CDR3 is TGTGCCAGTAGTATGCCGGGGACAGCCTCTAATCAGCCCCAGCATTTT. This chain links TRBV19 with TRBJ1-5, with 7 nucleotides matching TRBD1. Germline V gives CDR1 LNHDA, CDR2 SQIVND (reference sequence). The CDR3 contains 16 residues. The V gene end was trimmed by 3 bases and the J gene end by 4 bases; junction bases not matched to a gene: 9.

This clonotype was recorded at least ten times. This chain joins TRBV12-5 and TRBJ1-2; D gene uncertain. CDR3 length equals 13 residues. Germline CDR1 and CDR2: LGHNT and FRNRAP. Trimming cost V 6 bases and J 14 bases, with 22 bases left between them. The CDR3 sequence is CASGSGPLFVDTF. As DNA, the CDR3 is TGTGCTAGTGGGTCCGGGCCCCTTTTTGTAGATACCTTC.

The gene calls are TRBV7-9 and TRBJ2-1, with a weak D call TRBD1 (5 bases). Trimming removed 5 bases from V and 2 bases from J, with 13 bases in between. CDR1 SEHNR and CDR2 FQNEAQ come from the germline V gene (reference sequence). The CDR3 has 15 residues. The CDR3 protein is CASSVTQAAYNEQFF. CDR3 nucleotides: TGTGCCAGCAGCGTCACACAGGCGGCCTACAATGAGCAGTTCTTC.

This clonotype was observed many times. The chain links TRBV7-8 to TRBJ1-1, with D maybe TRBD1 (5 bases). Germline V gives CDR1 SGHVS, CDR2 FQNEAQ. The CDR3 spans 14 residues. V was cut by 5 bases and J by 1 base, with 11 bases left in between. The CDR3 bases are TGTGCCAGCAGCCAAGGGGCGTGGAACACTGAAGCTTTCTTT. Its translation: CASSQGAWNTEAFF.

The V gene is TRBV6-8, the J gene TRBJ1-2; perhaps TRBD1 as D (5 bases). Trimming left V 5 bases short and J 5 bases short, with 12 bases between. CDR1 MNHGY and CDR2 SAAAGT come from the germline V gene. The CDR3 totals 13 residues. Written as DNA, the CDR3 is TGTGCCAGCAGTACGGGACTCCTATATGGCTACACCTTC. It specifies CASSTGLLYGYTF.

This sequence joins TRBV19 and TRBJ1-1; D not resolved. V gave up 6 bases and J gave up 3 bases, with 14 bases separating them. Germline CDR1 is LNHDA and CDR2 is SQIVND (reference sequence). The CDR3 spans 14 residues. The chain's CDR3 is CASSPLGGHTEAFF. CDR3 nucleotide sequence: TGTGCCAGTAGCCCCCTTGGTGGGCACACTGAAGCTTTCTTT.

The chain links TRBV4-1 to TRBJ1-1, with D possibly being TRBD1 (6 bases). V was clipped by 1 base and J by 0 bases, with 9 bases between them. The CDR3 totals 15 residues. Germline CDR1 and CDR2: MGHRA and YSYEKL. CDR3 in amino acids: CASSQAQGLNTEAFF. The CDR3 nucleotides read TGCGCCAGCAGCCAAGCGCAGGGGTTGAACACTGAAGCTTTCTTT.

The gene calls are TRBV19 and TRBJ2-2, with D uncertain. CDR1 is LNHDA and CDR2 is SQIVND in the germline V gene (reference sequence). Trimming removed 7 bases at V and 1 base at J, with 16 bases between. This CDR3 is 16 amino acids long. The CDR3 is CASIGHWRQNTGELFF. The CDR3 DNA reads TGTGCCAGTATTGGGCATTGGCGCCAGAACACCGGGGAGCTGTTTTTT.

This clonotype was observed a few times. The chain is built from TRBV2 and TRBJ2-5; possible D gene TRBD2, 7 bases. Trimming stripped 3 bases from V and 4 bases from J, with 12 bases between. CDR1 is SNHLY, CDR2 FYNNEI, per germline. The CDR3 loop spans 14 amino acids. The CDR3 bases are TGTGCCAGCAGTGAGGGGGGGCTAGGAGAGACCCAGTACTTC. Translating gives CASSEGGLGETQYF.